These T cell receptor beta chains were read from a single sample in a study of T cell responses to AZD1222 COVID-19 vaccine. Method: immunoSEQ multiplex PCR; TCRdb's copy keeps in-frame clones and lacks some. The data show roughly 110,000 clones, roughly 87% seen once. Here the sequenced sample was peripheral blood, taken on day 0 of AZD1222 vaccination. Source of these receptors: an adult in good health. The CDR3 runs from the conserved cysteine through the conserved F or W. D genes are given only for firm matches. Some rows have no size entry. The others give once, few or many, or a class for an expanded clone.

d_call | clone_size | j_call | v_call | cdr3_length | cdr3_aa | cdr3_nt
NA | NA | TRBJ1-1 | TRBV20-1 | 16 | CSASFPQGVQNTEAFF | TGCAGTGCTAGTTTCCCCCAGGGAGTACAGAACACTGAAGCTTTCTTT
TRBD1 | NA | TRBJ1-2 | TRBV7-2 | 16 | CASSSYTGDREGGYTF | TGTGCCAGCAGCTCCTACACTGGGGACAGGGAGGGTGGCTACACCTTC
TRBD1 | NA | TRBJ1-2 | TRBV7-3 | 14 | CASSQDGQGNGYTF | TGTGCCAGCAGCCAAGACGGACAGGGCAATGGCTACACCTTC
NA | once | TRBJ1-1 | TRBV21-1 | 12 | CASLTGNTEAFF | TGTGCCAGCCTGACAGGGAACACTGAAGCTTTCTTT
NA | NA | TRBJ1-5 | TRBV18 | 14 | CASSPYRSNQPQHF | TGTGCCAGCTCACCATACAGAAGCAATCAGCCCCAGCATTTT
NA | once | TRBJ1-6 | TRBV7-9 | 15 | CASSLPPGTNSPLHF | TGTGCCAGCAGCTTACCCCCAGGAACAAATTCACCCCTCCACTTT
TRBD2 | NA | TRBJ2-7 | TRBV4-3 | 19 | CASSQDLSGTSGASYEQYF | TGCGCCAGCAGCCAAGACTTGTCCGGGACTAGCGGGGCCTCCTACGAGCAGTACTTC
TRBD1 | NA | TRBJ1-4 | TRBV9 | 14 | CASSTTGEREKLFF | TGTGCCAGCAGTACTACAGGGGAGCGGGAAAAACTGTTTTTT
TRBD2 | once | TRBJ2-2 | TRBV5-1 | 15 | CASRTSGRADGELFF | TGCGCCAGCCGGACTAGCGGGAGGGCCGACGGGGAGCTGTTTTTT
TRBD1 | NA | TRBJ2-3 | TRBV9 | 14 | CASSGQGFTDTQYF | TGTGCCAGCAGCGGACAGGGCTTCACAGATACGCAGTATTTT
NA | NA | TRBJ2-7 | TRBV30 | 14 | CAWSVSLSGDEQYF | TGTGCCTGGAGTGTAAGCCTTTCAGGGGACGAGCAGTACTTC
TRBD1 | NA | TRBJ2-7 | TRBV7-2 | 16 | CASSLGQGAASYEQYF | TGTGCCAGCAGCTTAGGACAGGGGGCTGCCTCCTACGAGCAGTACTTC
NA | NA | TRBJ1-4 | TRBV4-2 | 15 | CASSQPSGLNEKLFF | TGTGCCAGCAGCCAACCGTCCGGTCTTAATGAAAAACTGTTTTTT
NA | NA | TRBJ1-3 | TRBV28 | 16 | CASSSPAGEGGNTIYF | TGTGCCAGCAGTTCCCCCGCGGGGGAAGGTGGAAACACCATATATTTT